This T cell receptor beta chain stems from a study of spatial heterogeneity in lung cancer. Notes on the study in general: Resection blood, more than follow-up blood, showed ubiquitous expanded tumor TCRs.

V was pared by 0 bases and J by 3 bases, with 4 bases between. Germline V gives CDR1 KGHDR, CDR2 SFDVKD. The CDR3 spans 13 residues. Time point here: sample taken at primary tumor resection. TCRdb redid the calling of the 5' RACE reads with MiXCR, one entry per CDR3 protein. The sample yields some 39,000 distinct CDR3 sequences, almost 7% seen once. This clonotype was observed a handful of times. What it recognizes is unknown. The V call is TRBV24-1, the J call TRBJ2-5; D uncertain. Sample: PBMCs, taken at surgery. This clonotype was sampled from a female donor with early-stage non-small cell lung cancer. CDR3 residues: CATSDLKKETQYF. The CDR3 DNA is TGTGCCACCAGTGATTTGAAGAAAGAGACCCAGTACTTC.